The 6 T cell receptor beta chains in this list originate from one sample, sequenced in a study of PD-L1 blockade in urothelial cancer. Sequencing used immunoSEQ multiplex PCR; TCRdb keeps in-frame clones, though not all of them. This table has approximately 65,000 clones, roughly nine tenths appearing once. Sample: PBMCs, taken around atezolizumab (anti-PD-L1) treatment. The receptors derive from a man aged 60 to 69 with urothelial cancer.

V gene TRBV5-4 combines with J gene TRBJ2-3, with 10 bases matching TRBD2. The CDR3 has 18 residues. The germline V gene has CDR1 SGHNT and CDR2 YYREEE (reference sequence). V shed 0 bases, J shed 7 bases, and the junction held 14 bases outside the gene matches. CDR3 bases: TGTGCCAGCAGCTTGGGGAGGTTTAGCGGGGGGCACAGGCATACGCAGTATTTT. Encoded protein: CASSLGRFSGGHRHTQYF.

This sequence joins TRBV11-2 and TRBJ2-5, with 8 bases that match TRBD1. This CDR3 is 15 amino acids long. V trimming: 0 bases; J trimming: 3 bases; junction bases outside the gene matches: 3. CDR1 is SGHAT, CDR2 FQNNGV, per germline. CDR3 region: CASSLDTGGKETQYF. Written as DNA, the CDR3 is TGTGCCAGCAGCTTAGATACAGGGGGGAAAGAGACCCAGTACTTC. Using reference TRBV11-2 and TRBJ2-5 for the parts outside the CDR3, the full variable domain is EAGVAQSPRYKIIEKRQSVAFWCNPISGHATLYWYQQILGQGPKLLIQFQNNGVVDDSQLPKDRFSAERLKGVDSTLKIQPAKLEDSAVYLCASSLDTGGKETQYFGPGTRLLVL.

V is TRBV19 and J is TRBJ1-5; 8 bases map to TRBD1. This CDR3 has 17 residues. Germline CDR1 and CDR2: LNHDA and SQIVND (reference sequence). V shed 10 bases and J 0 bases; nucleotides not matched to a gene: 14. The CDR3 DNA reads TGTGCCACCTTGTCCGGACAGGGACATTATAGCAATCAGCCCCAGCATTTT. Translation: CATLSGQGHYSNQPQHF.

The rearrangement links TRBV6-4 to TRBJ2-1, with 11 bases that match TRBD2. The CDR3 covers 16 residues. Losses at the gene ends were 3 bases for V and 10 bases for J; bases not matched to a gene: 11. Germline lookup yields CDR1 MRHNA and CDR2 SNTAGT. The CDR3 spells CASSEVAGGGPGEQFF. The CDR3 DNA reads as TGTGCCAGCAGTGAGGTAGCGGGAGGGGGCCCGGGGGAGCAGTTCTTC.

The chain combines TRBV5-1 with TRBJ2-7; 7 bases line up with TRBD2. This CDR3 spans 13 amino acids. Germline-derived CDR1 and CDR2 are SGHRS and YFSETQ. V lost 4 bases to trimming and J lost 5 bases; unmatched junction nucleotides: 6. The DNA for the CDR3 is TGCGCCAGCAGCCAGCGGGATACCGACGAGCAGTACTTC. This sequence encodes CASSQRDTDEQYF.

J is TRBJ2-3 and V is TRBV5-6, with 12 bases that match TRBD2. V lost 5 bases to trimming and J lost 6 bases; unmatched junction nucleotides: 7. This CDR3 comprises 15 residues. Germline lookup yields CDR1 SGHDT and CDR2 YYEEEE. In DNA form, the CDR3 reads TGTGCCAGCAGGCCTAGCGGGAGGGCCACGGATACGCAGTATTTT. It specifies CASRPSGRATDTQYF.